The clone carrying this TCR beta chain was counted between two and nine times. Its specificity is not known. Germline lookup yields CDR1 SGHKS and CDR2 YYEKEE (reference sequence). Between the trimmed V and J ends, which lost 4 bases and 2 bases, there was a span of 11 bases. This CDR3 comprises 14 residues. The entry originates in a study of radiotherapy plus CTLA-4 blockade in lung cancer. Study context: Objective responses were observed in 15% to 20% of patients, and disease control was achieved by roughly 31%. Findings and caveats of the study: Early blood T cell clone dynamics, with interferon-beta, were reported to best predict response. Researchers report tumor-derived TCR clones expanding in blood after radiotherapy plus ipilimumab.

Lung cancer patients with chemo-refractory metastatic non-small-cell disease were given focal radiation plus CTLA-4 blockade with ipilimumab. TCRdb's copy holds only in-frame clones and misses some; the assay was immunoSEQ multiplex PCR. This table has roughly 45,000 clones, about 63% appearing once. The sample in question was peripheral blood, obtained from a patient treated with radiotherapy plus ipilimumab. The TCR originated in a human donor with non-small cell lung cancer who had a partial response to radiotherapy plus ipilimumab. The rearrangement links TRBV5-5 to TRBJ2-3; D may be TRBD2 (5 bases). Written as DNA, the CDR3 is TGTGCCAGCAGCGAGACTACATCCACAGATACGCAGTATTTT. The encoded protein is CASSETTSTDTQYF.